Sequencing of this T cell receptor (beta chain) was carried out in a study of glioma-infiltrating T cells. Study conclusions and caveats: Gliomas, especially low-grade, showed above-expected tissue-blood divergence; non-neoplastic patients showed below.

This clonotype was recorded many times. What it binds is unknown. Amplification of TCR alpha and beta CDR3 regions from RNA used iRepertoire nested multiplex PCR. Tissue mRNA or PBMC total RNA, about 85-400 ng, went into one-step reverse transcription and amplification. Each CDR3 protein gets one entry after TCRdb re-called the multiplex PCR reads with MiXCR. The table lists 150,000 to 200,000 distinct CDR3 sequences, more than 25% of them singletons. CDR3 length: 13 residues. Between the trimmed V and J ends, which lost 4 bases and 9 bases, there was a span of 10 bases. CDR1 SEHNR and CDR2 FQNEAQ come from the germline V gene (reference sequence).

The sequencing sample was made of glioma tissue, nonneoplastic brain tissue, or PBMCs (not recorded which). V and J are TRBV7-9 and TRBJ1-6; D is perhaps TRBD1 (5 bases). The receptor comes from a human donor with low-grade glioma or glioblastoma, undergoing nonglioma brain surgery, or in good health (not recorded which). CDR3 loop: CASSSTAFSPLHF. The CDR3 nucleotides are TGTGCCAGCAGCTCGACAGCCTTTTCACCCCTCCACTTT. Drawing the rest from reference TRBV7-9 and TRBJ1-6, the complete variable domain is DTGVSQNPRHKITKRGQNVTFRCDPISEHNRLYWYRQTLGQGPEFLTYFQNEAQLEKSRLLSDRFSAERPKGSFSTLEIQRTEQGDSAMYLCASSSTAFSPLHFGNGTRLTVT.